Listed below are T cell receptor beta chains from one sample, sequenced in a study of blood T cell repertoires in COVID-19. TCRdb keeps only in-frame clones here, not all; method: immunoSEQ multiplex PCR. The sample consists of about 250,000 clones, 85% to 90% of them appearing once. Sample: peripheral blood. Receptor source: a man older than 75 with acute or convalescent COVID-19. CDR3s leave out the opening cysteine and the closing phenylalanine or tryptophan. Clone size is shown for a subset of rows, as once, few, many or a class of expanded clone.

CDR3aa: ASSLKAGNGPNEQF
abundance: -
len: 14
v_gene: TRBV7-6
j_gene: TRBJ2-1

CDR3aa: ASSSTGLSAF
abundance: once
len: 10
v_gene: TRBV7-9
j_gene: TRBJ1-1

CDR3aa: ASSYGQDLNYGYT
abundance: -
len: 13
v_gene: TRBV6-5
j_gene: TRBJ1-2

CDR3aa: ASSPPIGVGEKLF
abundance: -
len: 13
v_gene: TRBV18
j_gene: TRBJ1-4

CDR3aa: ASSLTPGQGGDTQY
abundance: once
len: 14
v_gene: TRBV11-1
j_gene: TRBJ2-3

CDR3aa: ATSPGEGGSYNEQF
abundance: -
len: 14
v_gene: TRBV15
j_gene: TRBJ2-1

CDR3aa: ATQWRLNTGELF
abundance: -
len: 12
v_gene: TRBV27
j_gene: TRBJ2-2

CDR3aa: ASSPQGGPTKLF
abundance: -
len: 12
v_gene: TRBV11-2
j_gene: TRBJ2-2

CDR3aa: ASSVQQNTEAF
abundance: -
len: 11
v_gene: TRBV27
j_gene: TRBJ1-1

CDR3aa: ASSPGGTETYEQY
abundance: -
len: 13
v_gene: TRBV28
j_gene: TRBJ2-7

CDR3aa: ASSAHRAGNTIY
abundance: -
len: 12
v_gene: TRBV9
j_gene: TRBJ1-3

CDR3aa: ASSLRGRLGYGYT
abundance: -
len: 13
v_gene: TRBV5-6
j_gene: TRBJ1-2

CDR3aa: ASAWTPQETQY
abundance: -
len: 11
v_gene: TRBV18
j_gene: TRBJ2-5

CDR3aa: ASRSGTSGSWGGETQY
abundance: -
len: 16
v_gene: TRBV5-5
j_gene: TRBJ2-5

CDR3aa: ASSRAGTLQNTEAF
abundance: -
len: 14
v_gene: TRBV4-3
j_gene: TRBJ1-1

CDR3aa: ASSLAVQVNYGYT
abundance: -
len: 13
v_gene: TRBV5-5
j_gene: TRBJ1-2

CDR3aa: ASSSRTSGSFNEQF
abundance: -
len: 14
v_gene: TRBV5-4
j_gene: TRBJ2-1

CDR3aa: ATSRLGGRGQPQH
abundance: -
len: 13
v_gene: TRBV15
j_gene: TRBJ1-5

CDR3aa: ATSVSGGTDTQY
abundance: -
len: 12
v_gene: TRBV24-1
j_gene: TRBJ2-3

CDR3aa: ASSYSGLAGEFTDTQY
abundance: -
len: 16
v_gene: TRBV6-2/TRBV6-3
j_gene: TRBJ2-3

CDR3aa: ASSEGGLGANVLT
abundance: once
len: 13
v_gene: TRBV2
j_gene: TRBJ2-6

CDR3aa: ASSLGDRPRDTQY
abundance: -
len: 13
v_gene: TRBV27
j_gene: TRBJ2-3

CDR3aa: ASSSRGVNQPQH
abundance: -
len: 12
v_gene: TRBV5-6
j_gene: TRBJ1-5